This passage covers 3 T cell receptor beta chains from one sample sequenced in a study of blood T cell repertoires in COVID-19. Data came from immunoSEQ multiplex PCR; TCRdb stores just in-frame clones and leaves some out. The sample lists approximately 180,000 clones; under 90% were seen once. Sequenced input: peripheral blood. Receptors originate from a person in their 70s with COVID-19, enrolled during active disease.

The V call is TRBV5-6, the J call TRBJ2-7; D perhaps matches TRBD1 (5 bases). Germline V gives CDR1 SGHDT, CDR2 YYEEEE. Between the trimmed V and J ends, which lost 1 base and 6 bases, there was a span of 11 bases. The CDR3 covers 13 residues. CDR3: CASSLLGVGEQYF. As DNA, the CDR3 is TGTGCCAGCAGCTTGCTAGGGGTCGGCGAGCAGTACTTC.

The CDR3 region is CASSYGPGNTIYF. The CDR3, as DNA: TGTGCCAGCAGTTATGGCCCTGGAAACACCATATATTTT. The chain carries TRBV6-5 and TRBJ1-3; unclear D gene. The CDR3 runs to 13 residues. In germline, CDR1 is MNHEY, CDR2 SVGAGI. V lost 3 bases and J 2 bases, leaving 5 bases between the germline ends.

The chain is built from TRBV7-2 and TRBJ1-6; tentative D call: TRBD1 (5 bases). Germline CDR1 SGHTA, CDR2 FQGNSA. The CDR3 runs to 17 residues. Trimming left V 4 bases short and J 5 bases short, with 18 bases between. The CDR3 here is CASSSAIGALHNSPLHF. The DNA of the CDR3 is TGTGCCAGCAGCTCAGCGATTGGGGCTTTGCATAATTCACCCCTCCACTTT.